What follows are 27 T cell receptor beta chains derived from one specimen sequenced in a study of blood T cell repertoires in COVID-19. The assay was immunoSEQ multiplex PCR, and TCRdb's table has in-frame clones only and misses some. The profile covers under 350,000 clones, with about nine tenths appearing a single time and roughly 2.1% taken by the ten largest. The specimen was peripheral blood. The receptors derive from a man aged 50-59 years with acute or convalescent COVID-19.

V is TRBV6-1 and J is TRBJ2-7, with 9 bases fitting TRBD2. The CDR3 is made up of 15 amino acids. The germline V gene has CDR1 MNHNS and CDR2 SASEGT. V lost 3 bases, J lost 2 bases, and 5 bases stayed unmatched. The CDR3 DNA sequence: TGTGCCAGCAGTGAGGTAGCGGGGGATCCCTACGAGCAGTACTTC. It yields the protein CASSEVAGDPYEQYF.

The gene calls are TRBV9 and TRBJ2-3, with D possibly TRBD2 on 6 matching bases. This CDR3 spans 18 amino acids. Looked up from germline, CDR1 is SGDLS and CDR2 is YYNGEE. Between the trimmed V and J ends, which lost 0 bases and 4 bases, there was a span of 21 bases. CDR3 coding DNA: TGTGCCAGCAGCGTAGGAGCCGGGATAGCGGATTACCCAGATACGCAGTATTTT. Residues: CASSVGAGIADYPDTQYF.

J is TRBJ1-5 and V is TRBV6-1; 7 nucleotides line up with TRBD1. J lost 6 bases, V lost 3 bases, and 8 bases had no gene match. The CDR3 totals 15 residues. CDR1 is MNHNS, CDR2 SASEGT, per germline. The CDR3 here is CASSERPSGGQPQHF. The DNA for the CDR3 is TGTGCCAGCAGTGAGAGGCCTTCAGGGGGTCAGCCCCAGCATTTT.

The chain combines TRBV6-5 with TRBJ1-1; D perhaps matches TRBD1 (6 bases). Trimming shortened V by 4 bases and J by 1 base, and 13 bases separated the two germline ends. Germline V CDR1 and CDR2: MNHEY, SVGAGI. The CDR3 has 15 residues. The CDR3 spells CASSLGHLRNTEAFF. The CDR3 DNA reads as TGTGCCAGCAGTTTGGGACATCTGCGGAACACTGAAGCTTTCTTT.

The chain employs TRBV5-4 and TRBJ1-6; D possibly corresponds to TRBD1 (5 bases). Germline loops: CDR1 SGHNT, CDR2 YYREEE (reference sequence). Trimming shortened V by 4 bases and J by 6 bases, and 11 bases separated the two germline ends. There are 14 residues in the CDR3. The CDR3 region is CASSPGQLNSPLHF. CDR3 DNA sequence: TGTGCCAGCAGCCCCGGACAACTTAATTCACCCCTCCACTTT.

V is TRBV7-9 and J is TRBJ1-6, with TRBD1 identical over 7 bases. CDR3 length: 16 amino acids. Germline trimming cut 5 bases from V and 5 bases from J; bases unmatched to any gene: 9. Germline V gene sequence: CDR1 SEHNR, CDR2 FQNEAQ (reference sequence). The CDR3 reads CASSKPRQGNNSPLHF. CDR3 DNA: TGTGCCAGCAGCAAACCAAGACAGGGAAATAATTCACCCCTCCACTTT.

J is TRBJ1-1 and V is TRBV10-3; D gene ambiguous. The CDR3 runs 15 residues. Germline V CDR1 and CDR2: ENHRY, SYGVKD. Between the trimmed V and J ends, which lost 6 bases and 0 bases, there was a span of 14 bases. The CDR3 bases are TGTGCCATCAGCCGAGCTAGTCTCATGAACACTGAAGCTTTCTTT. Translation gives CAISRASLMNTEAFF.

The CDR3 nucleotides read TGTGCCAGCAGCGGTACTCGGACAAATTCACCCCTCCACTTT. Protein product: CASSGTRTNSPLHF. The chain joins TRBV2 to TRBJ1-6; maybe TRBD1 (5 bases). The V gene lost 6 bases and the J gene lost 7 bases, with 13 bases spanning the gap. CDR3 length: 14 residues. Germline loops: CDR1 SNHLY, CDR2 FYNNEI.

This chain joins TRBV4-1 and TRBJ2-3; tentatively, D is TRBD1 (5 bases). With 4 bases removed from V and 1 base from J, the gap between germline ends came to 9 bases. The CDR3 loop spans 14 amino acids. The germline CDR1 and CDR2 sequences are MGHRA and YSYEKL. CDR3 nucleotide sequence: TGCGCCAGCAGCCCCCAGGGTGGCACAGATACGCAGTATTTT. It encodes CASSPQGGTDTQYF.

This chain connects TRBV27 to TRBJ2-6; 7 bases line up with TRBD1. Trimming at V came to 4 bases and at J to 2 bases, leaving 2 bases not matched to a gene. The CDR3 consists of 15 residues. CDR1 and CDR2 from the germline V gene are MNHEY and SMNVEV (reference sequence). The CDR3 protein is CASSSTGAGANVLTF. The CDR3, as DNA: TGTGCCAGCAGTTCAACAGGGGCTGGGGCCAACGTCCTGACTTTC.

The J gene is TRBJ2-1, the V gene TRBV7-6; D perhaps matches TRBD2 (5 bases). The CDR3 is 16 residues long. Trimming cost V 5 bases and J 5 bases, with 19 bases left between them. Germline values: CDR1 SGHVS, CDR2 FNYEAQ. The CDR3 coding sequence is TGTGCCAGCAGCCTTCGAGGGAACCCGAATCACAATGAGCAGTTCTTC. Encoded protein: CASSLRGNPNHNEQFF.

V usage is TRBV6-2 or TRBV6-3 and J usage is TRBJ1-2, with D possibly TRBD1 on 5 matching bases. Trimming took 0 bases from V and 2 from J, leaving 7 bases between them. Germline loops: CDR1 MNHEY, CDR2 SVGEGT. The CDR3 is 14 amino acids. The CDR3 bases are TGTGCCAGCAGTTACTCGACAGACAACTATGGCTACACCTTC. Encoded protein: CASSYSTDNYGYTF.

This rearrangement joins TRBV3-1 (or the pseudogene TRBV3-2) to TRBJ2-5, with 13 bases that match TRBD2. CDR1 LGHDT and CDR2 YNNKEL come from the germline V gene (reference sequence). The CDR3 loop spans 14 amino acids. The trim removed 4 bases at V and 9 bases at J, leaving 5 bases unmatched. The DNA of the CDR3 is TGTGCCAGCAGCCGACTAGCGGGGGGTGATGCCCAGTACTTC. Its protein is CASSRLAGGDAQYF.

The chain joins TRBV3-1 (or the pseudogene TRBV3-2) to TRBJ2-3, with 16 bases that match TRBD2. V dropped 0 bases and J dropped 9; count of bases not matched to a gene: 9. Looked up from germline, CDR1 is LGHDT and CDR2 is YNNKEL (reference sequence). The CDR3 is 18 amino acids. CDR3 sequence reads: CASSQEVVGTSGGATQYF. The CDR3 DNA is TGTGCCAGCAGCCAAGAGGTGGTAGGGACTAGCGGGGGGGCAACGCAGTATTTT.

J is TRBJ2-1 and V is TRBV5-4, with 9 bases that match TRBD2. Germline V gene sequence: CDR1 SGHNT, CDR2 YYREEE (reference sequence). The CDR3 spans 14 residues. V lost 2 bases and J lost 6; bases outside the gene matches: 3. Here the CDR3 DNA reads TGTGCCAGCAGCTTCGCGGGGGGGCCCAATGAGCAGTTCTTC. Translation: CASSFAGGPNEQFF.

V gene TRBV4-1 combines with J gene TRBJ1-2; weak D call: TRBD1 (5 bases). Germline V gene lookup returns CDR1 MGHRA and CDR2 YSYEKL. Trimming removed 3 bases at V and 4 bases at J, with 12 bases between. The CDR3 runs to 14 residues. The CDR3 spells CASSHLKGPYGYTF. The DNA of the CDR3 is TGCGCCAGCAGCCACCTAAAGGGGCCCTATGGCTACACCTTC.

The genes are TRBV5-1 and TRBJ2-3; 9 nucleotides match TRBD1. Trimming removed 7 bases from V and 2 bases from J; junction bases left unmatched: 5. Germline V CDR1 and CDR2: SGHRS, YFSETQ. The CDR3 totals 14 residues. In nucleotides, the CDR3 is TGCGCCAGCGCCGGGACAGGGTCCACAGATACGCAGTATTTT. Amino acid sequence: CASAGTGSTDTQYF.

The CDR3 spells CASSLIGTGGAYSGNTIYF. The CDR3 coding sequence is TGTGCCAGCAGCTTAATTGGGACAGGGGGTGCCTACTCTGGAAACACCATATATTTT. The chain links TRBV7-9 to TRBJ1-3; 11 positions match TRBD1. With V trimmed by 2 bases and J by 0 bases, 9 bases remained unmatched. Germline CDR1 SEHNR, CDR2 FQNEAQ (reference sequence). The CDR3 totals 19 residues. The variable domain in full, completed from reference TRBV7-9 and TRBJ1-3, reads DTGVSQNPRHKITKRGQNVTFRCDPISEHNRLYWYRQTLGQGPEFLTYFQNEAQLEKSRLLSDRFSAERPKGSFSTLEIQRTEQGDSAMYLCASSLIGTGGAYSGNTIYFGEGSWLTVV.

J is TRBJ2-7 and V is TRBV6-5, with 9 bases fitting TRBD1. V shed 0 bases, J shed 5 bases, and the junction held 5 bases outside the gene matches. The CDR3 consists of 15 residues. The germline CDR1 and CDR2 sequences are MNHEY and SVGAGI. The DNA of the CDR3 is TGTGCCAGCAGTTACTCAGGGACAGGGAACAACGAGCAGTACTTC. It specifies CASSYSGTGNNEQYF.

V usage is TRBV29-1 and J usage is TRBJ1-4, with D hard to call. Trimming stripped 0 bases from V and 7 bases from J, with 9 bases between. The CDR3 extends over 13 amino acids. The V gene's germline CDR1 is SQVTM and CDR2 ANQGSEA. CDR3 nucleotide sequence: TGCAGCGTTGAAGATGGTGGGCGTGAAAAACTGTTTTTT. It specifies CSVEDGGREKLFF.

The chain couples TRBV9 to TRBJ1-2, with D possibly being TRBD1 (6 bases). Germline values: CDR1 SGDLS, CDR2 YYNGEE. Trimming stripped 3 bases from V and 6 bases from J, with 18 bases between. The length of the CDR3 is 15 residues. The CDR3 nucleotides are TGTGCCAGCAGCGCTCGGGACACCTACCTCCATGGCTACACCTTC. This codes for CASSARDTYLHGYTF.

This clone turned up a few times. This chain joins TRBV7-6 and TRBJ1-6, with D possibly being TRBD1 (5 bases). The CDR3 consists of 15 residues. V was pared by 0 bases and J by 6 bases, with 9 bases between. CDR1 is SGHVS and CDR2 is FNYEAQ in the germline V gene. This chain's CDR3 is CASSLAQGSNSPLHF. Here the CDR3 DNA reads TGTGCCAGCAGCTTAGCGCAGGGCTCTAATTCACCCCTCCACTTT.

This rearrangement joins TRBV19 to TRBJ1-1; D remains ambiguous. V dropped 7 bases and J dropped 11 bases, with 14 bases sitting between them. Germline loops: CDR1 LNHDA, CDR2 SQIVND (reference sequence). The CDR3 covers 11 residues. The CDR3: CASTGLGEAFF. The CDR3 DNA reads as TGTGCCAGTACTGGACTTGGGGAGGCTTTCTTT. The full variable domain, its missing parts supplied by reference TRBV19 and TRBJ1-1, is DGGITQSPKYLFRKEGQNVTLSCEQNLNHDAMYWYRQDPGQGLRLIYYSQIVNDFQKGDIAEGYSVSREKKESFPLTVTSAQKNPTAFYLCASTGLGEAFFGQGTRLTVV.

The rearrangement joins TRBV5-1 to TRBJ1-4, with 9 bases that match TRBD1. Germline V gives CDR1 SGHRS, CDR2 YFSETQ. V shed 3 bases, J shed 6 bases, and the junction held 3 bases outside the gene matches. The CDR3 is made up of 14 amino acids. CDR3 sequence reads: CASSSGQGYEKLFF. The CDR3 region has the DNA TGCGCCAGCAGCTCGGGACAGGGTTATGAAAAACTGTTTTTT.

A single count supports this clone. The CDR3 coding sequence is TGTGCCAGCAGCTTAGTAGCGGACTATGGCTACACCTTC. Translation gives CASSLVADYGYTF. The V call is TRBV7-2, the J call TRBJ1-2; no definite D call. Trimming removed 1 base from V and 3 bases from J, with 6 bases in between. The CDR3 is 13 residues long. CDR1 and CDR2 from the germline V gene are SGHTA and FQGNSA.

J is TRBJ2-5 and V is TRBV10-3, with 9 bases matching TRBD2. CDR1 is ENHRY and CDR2 is SYGVKD in the germline V gene. CDR3 length: 16 residues. V lost 2 bases and J lost 1; bases outside the gene matches: 5. In DNA, the CDR3 is TGTGCCATCAGTGAGGAGAGCGGGGGGTTCCAAGAGACCCAGTACTTC. Encoded protein: CAISEESGGFQETQYF.

The rearrangement joins TRBV6-4 to TRBJ2-2, with D unresolved. Germline CDR1 is MRHNA and CDR2 is SNTAGT. The CDR3 is 14 amino acids. Trimming pared 2 bases from V and 5 bases from J, leaving 9 bases between. The CDR3 DNA reads TGTGCCAGCAGTGACGGCCCTTGGACCGGGGAGCTGTTTTTT. Amino acids: CASSDGPWTGELFF.